This TCR beta chain is drawn from a study of beta chain features in type 1 diabetes. Findings and caveats of the study: Healthy donors had naive, central memory and Treg TCRB repertoires that appeared less similar than those seen among patients.

Germline CDR1 and CDR2: SEHNR and FQNEAQ (reference sequence). CDR3 size: 14 residues. Trimming stripped 6 bases from V and 2 bases from J, with 14 bases between. This clone has more than one count but fewer than ten. As yet, its antigen is unknown. The entirety of the isolated RNA underwent reverse transcription, so expressed TCRB transcripts were sequenced. Sequencing was performed with immunoSEQ multiplex PCR; in TCRdb, only in-frame clones are kept and a portion is missing. Of 900,000 or so clones detected, about a sixth appear once; the ten largest clones hold 0.023%. The specimen sequenced was naive CD4+ T cells from blood. The sequence was obtained from a woman between 18 and 29 years old in good health. The rearrangement links TRBV7-9 to TRBJ2-7; no reliable D call. The CDR3 bases are TGTGCCAGCAGTTTTACTTCAGGTCCCTACGAGCAGTACTTC. Its translation is CASSFTSGPYEQYF.